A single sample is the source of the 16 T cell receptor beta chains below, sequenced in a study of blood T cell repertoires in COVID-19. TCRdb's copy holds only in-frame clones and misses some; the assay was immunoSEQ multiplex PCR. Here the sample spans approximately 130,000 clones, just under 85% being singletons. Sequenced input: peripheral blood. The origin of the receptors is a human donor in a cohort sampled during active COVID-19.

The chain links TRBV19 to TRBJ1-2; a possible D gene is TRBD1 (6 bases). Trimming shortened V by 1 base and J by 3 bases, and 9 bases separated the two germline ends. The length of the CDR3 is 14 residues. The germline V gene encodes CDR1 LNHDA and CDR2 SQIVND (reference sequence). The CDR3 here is CASSIAAGDYGYTF. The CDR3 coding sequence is TGTGCCAGTAGTATAGCCGCAGGGGACTATGGCTACACCTTC.

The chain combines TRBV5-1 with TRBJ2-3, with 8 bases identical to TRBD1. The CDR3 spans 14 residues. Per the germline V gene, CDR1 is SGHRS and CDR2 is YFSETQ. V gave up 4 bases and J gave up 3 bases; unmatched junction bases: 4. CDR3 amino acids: CASSLDRATDTQYF. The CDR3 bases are TGCGCCAGCAGCCTGGACAGGGCAACAGATACGCAGTATTTT.

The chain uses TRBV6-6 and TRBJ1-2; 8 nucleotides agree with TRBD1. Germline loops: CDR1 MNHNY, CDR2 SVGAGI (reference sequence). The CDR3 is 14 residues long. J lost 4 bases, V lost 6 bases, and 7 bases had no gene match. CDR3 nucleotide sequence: TGTGCCAGCAGCCCAGGGGGCGGCGGCTATGGCTACACCTTC. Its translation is CASSPGGGGYGYTF.

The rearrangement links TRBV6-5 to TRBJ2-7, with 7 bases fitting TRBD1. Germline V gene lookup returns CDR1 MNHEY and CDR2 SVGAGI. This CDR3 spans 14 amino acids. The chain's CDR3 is CAITTRTGRYEQYF. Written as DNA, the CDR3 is TGTGCTATAACCACCAGGACAGGTCGGTACGAGCAGTACTTC.

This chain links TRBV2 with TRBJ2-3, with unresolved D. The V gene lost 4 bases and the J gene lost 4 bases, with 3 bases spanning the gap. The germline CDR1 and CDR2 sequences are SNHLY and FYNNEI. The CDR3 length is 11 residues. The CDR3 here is CASSVSDTQYF. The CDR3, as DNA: TGTGCCAGCAGTGTATCAGATACGCAGTATTTT. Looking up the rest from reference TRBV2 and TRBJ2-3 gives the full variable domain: EPEVTQTPSHQVTQMGQEVILRCVPISNHLYFYWYRQILGQKVEFLVSFYNNEISEKSEIFDDQFSVERPDGSNFTLKIRSTKLEDSAMYFCASSVSDTQYFGPGTRLTVL.

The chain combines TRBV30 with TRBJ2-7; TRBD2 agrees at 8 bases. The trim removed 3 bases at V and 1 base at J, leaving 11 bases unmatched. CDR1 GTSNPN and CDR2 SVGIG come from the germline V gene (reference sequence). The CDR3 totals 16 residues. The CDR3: CAWSPDRGGWSYEQYF. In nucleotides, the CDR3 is TGTGCCTGGAGCCCGGACCGGGGGGGCTGGTCCTACGAGCAGTACTTC. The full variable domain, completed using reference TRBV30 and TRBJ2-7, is SQTIHQWPATLVQPVGSPLSLECTVEGTSNPNLYWYRQAAGRGLQLLFYSVGIGQISSEVPQNLSASRPQDRQFILSSKKLLLSDSGFYLCAWSPDRGGWSYEQYFGPGTRLTVT.

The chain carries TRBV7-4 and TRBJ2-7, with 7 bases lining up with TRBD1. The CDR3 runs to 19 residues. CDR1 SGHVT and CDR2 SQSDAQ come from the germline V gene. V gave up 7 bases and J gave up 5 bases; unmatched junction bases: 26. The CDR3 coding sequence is TGTGCCAGCACTTTTAAAGGGCAGGGGGATAGAGGACCCCACAACGAGCAGTACTTC. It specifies CASTFKGQGDRGPHNEQYF.

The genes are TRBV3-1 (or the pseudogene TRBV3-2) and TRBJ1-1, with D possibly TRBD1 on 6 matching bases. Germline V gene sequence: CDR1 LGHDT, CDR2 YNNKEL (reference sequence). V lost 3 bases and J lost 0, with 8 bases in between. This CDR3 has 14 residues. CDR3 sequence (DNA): TGTGCCAGCAGCCACACAGGGTTGAACACTGAAGCTTTCTTT. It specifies CASSHTGLNTEAFF.

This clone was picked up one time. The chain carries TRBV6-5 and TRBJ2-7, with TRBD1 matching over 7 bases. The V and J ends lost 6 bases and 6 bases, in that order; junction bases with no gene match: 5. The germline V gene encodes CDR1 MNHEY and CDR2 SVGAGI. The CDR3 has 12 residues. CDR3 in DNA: TGTGCCAGCAGGCGGTCAGGGGGCGAGCAGTACTTC. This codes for CASRRSGGEQYF.

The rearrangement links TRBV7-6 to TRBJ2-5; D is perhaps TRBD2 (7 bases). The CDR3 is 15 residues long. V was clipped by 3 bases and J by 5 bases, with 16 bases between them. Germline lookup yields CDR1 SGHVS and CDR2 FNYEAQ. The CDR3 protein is CASSLKGGYRETQYF. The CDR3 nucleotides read TGTGCCAGCAGCTTGAAGGGGGGGTATAGGGAGACCCAGTACTTC.

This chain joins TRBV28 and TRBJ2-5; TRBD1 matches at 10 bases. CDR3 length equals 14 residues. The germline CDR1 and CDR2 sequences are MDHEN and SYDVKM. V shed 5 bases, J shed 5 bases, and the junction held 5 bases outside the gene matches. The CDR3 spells CASSATGGAETQYF. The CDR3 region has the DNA TGTGCCAGCAGTGCGACAGGGGGCGCTGAGACCCAGTACTTC.

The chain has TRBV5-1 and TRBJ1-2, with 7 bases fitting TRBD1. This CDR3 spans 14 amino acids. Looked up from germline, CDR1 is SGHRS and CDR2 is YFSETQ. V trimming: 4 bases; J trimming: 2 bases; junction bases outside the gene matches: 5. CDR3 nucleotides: TGCGCCAGCAGCCATGGGACAGAGAACTATGGCTACACCTTC. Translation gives CASSHGTENYGYTF.

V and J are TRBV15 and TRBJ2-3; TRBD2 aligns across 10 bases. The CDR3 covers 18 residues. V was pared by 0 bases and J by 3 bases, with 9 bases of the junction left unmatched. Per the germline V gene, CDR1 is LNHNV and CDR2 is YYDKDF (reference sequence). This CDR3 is CATSRDAASGGGTDTQYF. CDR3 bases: TGTGCCACCAGCAGAGATGCGGCTAGCGGGGGAGGAACAGATACGCAGTATTTT.

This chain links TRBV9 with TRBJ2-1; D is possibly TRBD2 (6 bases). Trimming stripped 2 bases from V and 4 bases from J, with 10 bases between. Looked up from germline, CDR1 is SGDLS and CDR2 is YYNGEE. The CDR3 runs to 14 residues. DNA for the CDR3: TGTGCCAGCAGCGTGGGACTGGAGTACAATGAGCAGTTCTTC. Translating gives CASSVGLEYNEQFF.

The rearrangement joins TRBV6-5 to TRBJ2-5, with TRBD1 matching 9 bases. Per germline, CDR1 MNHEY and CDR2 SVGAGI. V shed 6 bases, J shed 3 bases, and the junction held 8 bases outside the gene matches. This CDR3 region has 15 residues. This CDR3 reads CASRDGDRAEETQYF. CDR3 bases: TGTGCCAGCAGGGACGGGGACAGGGCCGAAGAGACCCAGTACTTC.

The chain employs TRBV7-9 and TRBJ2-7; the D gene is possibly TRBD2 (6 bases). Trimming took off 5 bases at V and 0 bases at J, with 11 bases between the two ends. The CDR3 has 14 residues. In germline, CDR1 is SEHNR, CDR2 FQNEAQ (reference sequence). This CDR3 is CASSGSGSSYEQYF. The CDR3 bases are TGTGCCAGCAGCGGTTCCGGGAGCTCCTACGAGCAGTACTTC.